This T cell receptor (beta chain) was profiled in a study of blood T cells in healthy people across ages. In regard to this clonotype: Antigen specificity is unknown.

The germline V and J ends were trimmed by 3 bases and 0 bases, with 9 bases remaining between them. CDR3 length: 16 residues. Germline V gene lookup returns CDR1 MDHEN and CDR2 SYDVKM. General study findings and limits: Compared with aged donors, long-lived donors showed fewer expanded clones, suggesting selection. Per million T cells, TCR beta diversity dropped about linearly as age rose.

Sample donors were healthy Caucasian individuals that came from Russia, aged roughly 6 to 95. Primers used in a second PCR of about 6 to 11 cycles were a sample-barcoded 5' primer and a J-beta primer mix. Every cDNA was tagged by a template-switch adaptor with 12 random nucleotides. TCRdb fed the 5' RACE reads into MiXCR, producing one record per CDR3 protein. Here the sample spans nearly 1 million distinct CDR3 sequences, 51% being singletons. The chain employs TRBV28 and TRBJ2-6; weak D call: TRBD1 (5 bases). Material: blood. The clonotype was recovered from a woman aged 55-69 years in good health. For the CDR3, the DNA is TGTGCCAGCAGTTTCCAGGGATACTCTGGGGCCAACGTCCTGACTTTC. Translating gives CASSFQGYSGANVLTF. The full variable domain, in which reference TRBV28 and TRBJ2-6 provide the parts outside the CDR3, is DVKVTQSSRYLVKRTGEKVFLECVQDMDHENMFWYRQDPGLGLRLIYFSYDVKMKEKGDIPEGYSVSREKKERFSLILESASTNQTSMYLCASSFQGYSGANVLTFGAGSRLTVL.